These 9 T cell receptor beta chains originate from one sample sequenced in a study of blood T cells in healthy people across ages. Together with a sample-barcoded 5' primer, a J-beta primer mix was included in a second PCR lasting roughly 6 to 12 cycles. TCRdb reanalysed the 5' RACE reads using MiXCR and keeps one entry per CDR3 protein. The table records approximately 800,000 distinct CDR3 sequences, under 40% of them present only once. Specimen: blood. These receptors came from a young man in good health.

This clonotype appeared a few times. This chain connects TRBV4-1 to TRBJ1-2; TRBD1 is a possible D gene (5 bases). This CDR3 spans 15 amino acids. The germline V gene encodes CDR1 MGHRA and CDR2 YSYEKL. V was trimmed by 0 bases and J by 0 bases, leaving 8 bases between them. The CDR3 protein is CASSQDQGANYGYTF. In DNA, the CDR3 is TGCGCCAGCAGCCAAGATCAGGGCGCTAACTATGGCTACACCTTC.

The CDR3: CASSHPGQGPYNEQFF. For the CDR3, the DNA is TGTGCCAGCAGTCACCCGGGACAGGGACCCTACAATGAGCAGTTCTTC. This chain joins TRBV2 and TRBJ2-1; 9 bases agree with TRBD1. Germline CDR1 and CDR2: SNHLY and FYNNEI. V lost 5 bases to trimming and J lost 2 bases; unmatched junction nucleotides: 7. The CDR3 has 16 residues.

This clonotype has a handful of counts. The chain has TRBV6-5 and TRBJ1-2, with TRBD1 as a possible D gene (5 bases). V lost 4 bases and J 0 bases, leaving 18 bases between the germline ends. CDR1 is MNHEY and CDR2 is SVGAGI in the germline V gene. This CDR3 is 17 amino acids long. DNA for the CDR3: TGTGCCAGCAGTTTTACGTTTCCGACAGAAACTAACTATGGCTACACCTTC. Its translation: CASSFTFPTETNYGYTF.

The chain uses TRBV12-3 or TRBV12-4 and TRBJ2-7; tentatively, D is TRBD1 or TRBD2 (7 bases each). This CDR3 comprises 14 residues. V was trimmed by 7 bases and J by 7 bases, leaving 20 bases between them. The CDR3 DNA follows: TGTGCCAGCATCTCAGGGGGGGGATACAATGAGCAGTACTTC. Its protein product is CASISGGGYNEQYF.

V gene TRBV12-3 or TRBV12-4 combines with J gene TRBJ1-4, with D maybe TRBD1 (5 bases). CDR3 length equals 15 residues. The ends were cut back, 5 bases at V and 8 bases at J, with 18 bases in the middle. CDR3 sequence reads: CASSPGTLGPEKLFF. DNA of the CDR3: TGTGCCAGCAGTCCGGGGACGCTTGGGCCAGAAAAACTGTTTTTT.

This clonotype was recorded many times. The rearrangement joins TRBV5-1 to TRBJ2-4, with TRBD1 identical over 7 bases. The germline CDR1 and CDR2 sequences are SGHRS and YFSETQ. The CDR3 has 13 residues. V lost 5 bases and J lost 9; bases outside the gene matches: 8. The CDR3 sequence: CASRVGTEAIQYF. Written as DNA, the CDR3 is TGCGCCAGCAGGGTCGGGACAGAGGCCATTCAGTACTTC.

CDR3: CASKRRGIYEQYF. Written as DNA, the CDR3 is TGTGCCAGCAAGCGGCGGGGGATCTACGAGCAGTACTTC. The chain carries TRBV6-2 or TRBV6-3 and TRBJ2-7, with TRBD2 matching over 7 bases. CDR3 length: 13 amino acids. The V gene's germline CDR1 is MNHEY and CDR2 SVGEGT. The J segment lost 3 bases and the V segment lost 7 bases, leaving 6 bases of the junction unmatched.

Concerning this clonotype: Since a much larger clone is just one base distant, this may be a read error. This chain joins TRBV25-1 and TRBJ1-2; 7 bases are a match to TRBD1. There are 17 residues in the CDR3. V gave up 9 bases and J gave up 1 base; unmatched junction bases: 17. Germline V gene data show CDR1 as MGHDK and CDR2 as SYGVNS. CDR3 nucleotide sequence: TGTGCCAGATATGGAGTGACCCGGGACAGATATAACTATGGCTACACCTTC. Its translation: CARYGVTRDRYNYGYTF.

The rearrangement links TRBV27 to TRBJ1-1; 9 bases match TRBD1. The CDR3 has 13 residues. V trimming: 7 bases; J trimming: 3 bases; junction bases outside the gene matches: 3. Germline V lookup: CDR1 MNHEY, CDR2 SMNVEV (reference sequence). This CDR3 is CASTRTGDTEAFF. For the CDR3, the DNA is TGTGCCAGCACCCGGACAGGGGACACTGAAGCTTTCTTT.